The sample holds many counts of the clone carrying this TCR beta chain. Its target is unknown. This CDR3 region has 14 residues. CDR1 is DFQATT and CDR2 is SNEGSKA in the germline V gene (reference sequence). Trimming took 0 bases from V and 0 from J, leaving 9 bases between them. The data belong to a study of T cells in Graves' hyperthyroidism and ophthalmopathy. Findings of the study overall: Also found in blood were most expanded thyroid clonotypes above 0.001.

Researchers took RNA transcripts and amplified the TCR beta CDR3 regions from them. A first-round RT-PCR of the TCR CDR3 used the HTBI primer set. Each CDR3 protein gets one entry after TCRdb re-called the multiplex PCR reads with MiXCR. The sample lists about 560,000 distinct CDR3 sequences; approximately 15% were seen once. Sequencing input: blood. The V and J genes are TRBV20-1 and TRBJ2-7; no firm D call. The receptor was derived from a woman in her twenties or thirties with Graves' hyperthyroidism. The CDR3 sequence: CSAREQLSSYEQYF. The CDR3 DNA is TGCAGTGCTAGAGAACAGCTTTCCTCCTACGAGCAGTACTTC.